Sequencing of this T cell receptor beta chain was carried out in a study of beta chain features in type 1 diabetes. General study points: Among patients with Type 1 diabetes, TCRB CDR3s were moderately but significantly shorter in every one of the four CD4+ subsets.

The isolated RNA, all of it, was reverse transcribed, so expressed TCRB transcripts were what got sequenced. The assay was immunoSEQ multiplex PCR, and TCRdb's table has in-frame clones only and misses some. The data contain around 120,000 clones, around 16% of them singletons. On this clone: What it binds is unknown. Mismatch with germline at one junction end may stem from a read error.

This CDR3 has 13 residues. From germline, CDR1 is MNHNS and CDR2 SASEGT. The sequenced sample consisted of central memory CD4+ T cells from blood. This TCR was sampled from a man aged 18 to 35 with type 1 diabetes. The chain recombines TRBV6-1 with TRBJ2-1; D is possibly TRBD1 or TRBD2 (5 bases each). For the CDR3, the DNA is TGTGCCAGCAGTGAAGTCTCCCGGGACGTAGGGGTCTTC. Protein sequence: CASSEVSRDVGVF.